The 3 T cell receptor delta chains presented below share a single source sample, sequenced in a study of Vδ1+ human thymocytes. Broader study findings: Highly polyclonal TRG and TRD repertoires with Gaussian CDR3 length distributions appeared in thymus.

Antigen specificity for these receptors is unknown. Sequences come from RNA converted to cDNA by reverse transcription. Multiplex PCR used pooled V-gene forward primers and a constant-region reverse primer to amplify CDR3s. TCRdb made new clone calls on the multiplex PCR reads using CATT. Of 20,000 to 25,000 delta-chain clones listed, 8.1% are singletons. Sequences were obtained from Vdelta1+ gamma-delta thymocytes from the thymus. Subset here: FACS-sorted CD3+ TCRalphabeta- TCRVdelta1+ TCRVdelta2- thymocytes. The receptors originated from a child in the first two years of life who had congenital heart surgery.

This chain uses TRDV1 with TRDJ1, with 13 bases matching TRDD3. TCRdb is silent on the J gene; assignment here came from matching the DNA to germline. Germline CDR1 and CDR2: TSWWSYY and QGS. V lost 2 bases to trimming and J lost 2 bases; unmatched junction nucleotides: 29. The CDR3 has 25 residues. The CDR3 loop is CALGEVKSYVVLGDTRICLTDKLIF. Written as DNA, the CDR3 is TGTGCTCTTGGGGAAGTAAAATCCTACGTCGTACTGGGGGATACGCGTATCTGTTTGACCGATAAACTCATCTTT.

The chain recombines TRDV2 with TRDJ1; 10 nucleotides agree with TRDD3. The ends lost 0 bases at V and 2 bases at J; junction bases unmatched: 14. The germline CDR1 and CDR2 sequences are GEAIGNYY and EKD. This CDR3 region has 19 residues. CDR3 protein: CACDTGDTGGFLWTDKLIF. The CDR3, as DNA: TGTGCCTGTGACACCGGTGATACTGGGGGATTCCTGTGGACCGATAAACTCATCTTT.

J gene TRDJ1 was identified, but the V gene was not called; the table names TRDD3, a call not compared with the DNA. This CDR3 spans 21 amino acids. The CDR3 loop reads CALGIHFLRTGGQPYTDKLIF. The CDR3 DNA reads TGTGCTCTTGGGATACACTTCCTCCGTACTGGGGGGCAGCCTTACACCGATAAACTCATCTTT.